A selection of T cell receptor beta chains follows, all from one sample in a study of OX40 agonist ivuxolimab in advanced cancers. Sequencing used immunoSEQ multiplex PCR; TCRdb keeps in-frame clones, though not all of them. The table includes 20,000 to 25,000 clones, 83% detected once. The source was CD4+ or CD8+ T cells sorted from blood, collected in a trial of the OX40 agonist ivuxolimab. These receptors all come from an adult with an advanced solid tumor such as melanoma, head and neck, liver or kidney cancer. Each CDR3 is given with its conserved first and last residue. D genes are given only for firm matches. Not all rows give a size; the values are once, few, many and, for expanded clones, a class.

D	size	length	V	J	CDR3	DNA
NA	few	14	TRBV9	TRBJ1-1	CASSAGTANTEAFF	TGTGCCAGCAGCGCCGGGACGGCGAACACTGAAGCTTTCTTT
NA	NA	14	TRBV27	TRBJ2-6	CASSPGIGANVLTF	TGTGCCAGCAGTCCAGGAATTGGGGCCAACGTCCTGACTTTC
NA	NA	16	TRBV7-8	TRBJ1-2	CASSLVLAPANYGYTF	TGTGCCAGCAGCTTAGTCTTGGCGCCAGCTAACTATGGCTACACCTTC
NA	NA	12	TRBV6-1	TRBJ1-4	CASSGGEEKLFF	TGTGCCAGCAGTGGGGGGGAGGAAAAACTGTTTTTT
NA	NA	14	TRBV29-1	TRBJ1-2	CSVVDGSFNYGYTF	TGCAGCGTTGTGGACGGATCCTTTAACTATGGCTACACCTTC
NA	NA	13	TRBV30	TRBJ1-1	CAWGTERETEAFF	TGTGCCTGGGGGACTGAGCGGGAAACTGAAGCTTTCTTT
TRBD2	NA	15	TRBV9	TRBJ2-2	CASSVGLAGAGELFF	TGTGCCAGCAGCGTAGGTCTAGCGGGGGCCGGGGAGCTGTTTTTT
NA	once	15	TRBV7-2	TRBJ2-1	CASSLTGGPYNEQFF	TGTGCCAGCAGCTTAACCGGGGGGCCGTACAATGAGCAGTTCTTC
NA	NA	15	TRBV4-3	TRBJ2-7	CASSQGTGWSYEQYF	TGCGCCAGCAGCCAAGGCACAGGGTGGTCCTACGAGCAGTACTTC
NA	NA	16	TRBV27	TRBJ2-2	CASSFISSSALGELFF	TGTGCCAGCAGTTTTATCAGTAGCTCGGCACTCGGGGAGCTGTTTTTT
TRBD1	once	13	TRBV19	TRBJ2-7	CASSPTGGYEQYF	TGTGCCAGTAGCCCGACAGGGGGCTACGAGCAGTACTTC
NA	NA	17	TRBV9	TRBJ2-2	CASSVPQGSMDTGELFF	TGTGCCAGCAGCGTTCCCCAGGGGAGTATGGACACCGGGGAGCTGTTTTTT
NA	NA	16	TRBV4-1	TRBJ2-6	CASSQVMASGANVLTF	TGCGCCAGCAGCCAAGTCATGGCCTCTGGGGCCAACGTCCTGACTTTC
NA	NA	14	TRBV5-1	TRBJ2-3	CASSLVSLGDTQYF	TGCGCCAGCAGCTTGGTTTCGTTAGGAGATACGCAGTATTTT
NA	NA	14	TRBV9	TRBJ1-2	CASSVGRGHYGYTF	TGTGCCAGCAGCGTAGGGCGAGGACACTATGGCTACACCTTC
NA	once	13	TRBV27	TRBJ2-1	CASSLGAYNEQFF	TGTGCCAGCAGTCTAGGGGCCTACAATGAGCAGTTCTTC
NA	NA	16	TRBV6-4	TRBJ1-1	CASSDTAAKRNTEAFF	TGTGCCAGCAGTGACACGGCAGCTAAGCGGAACACTGAAGCTTTCTTT
TRBD2	NA	18	TRBV5-5	TRBJ2-3	CASSLVVYGEGKTDTQYF	TGTGCCAGCAGCTTGGTTGTTTACGGGGAGGGGAAGACAGATACGCAGTATTTT
NA	once	16	TRBV27	TRBJ1-5	CASWESGVGYGQPQHF	TGTGCCAGCTGGGAGTCAGGGGTCGGTTATGGTCAGCCCCAGCATTTT
TRBD1	NA	15	TRBV6-5	TRBJ1-2	CASSVDPRGFNGYTF	TGTGCCAGCAGTGTAGACCCCAGGGGGTTTAATGGCTACACCTTC
TRBD1	NA	15	TRBV2	TRBJ1-5	CASLSGQGSNQPQHF	TGTGCCAGCTTGTCGGGACAGGGTTCCAATCAGCCCCAGCATTTT
NA	few	16	TRBV7-9	TRBJ1-2	CASSHGAVNGGYGYTF	TGTGCCAGCAGCCACGGGGCTGTAAACGGCGGCTATGGCTACACCTTC